The next 5 T cell receptor beta chains were all read from a single sample in a study of blood T cells in healthy people across ages. With a J-beta primer mix and a sample-barcoded 5' primer, a second PCR ran roughly 7 to 11 cycles. Via MiXCR, TCRdb re-called the 5' RACE reads, giving one row per CDR3 protein. The sample contains about a million distinct CDR3 sequences, about 44% of which appear only once. Sequenced material: blood. The receptors come from a man aged 30 to 39 in good health.

The chain uses TRBV7-9 and TRBJ2-7, with D perhaps matching TRBD1 (6 bases). CDR3 length: 14 amino acids. The germline V gene encodes CDR1 SEHNR and CDR2 FQNEAQ (reference sequence). V lost 7 bases and J lost 2, with 15 bases in between. CDR3 DNA: TGTGCCAGCAAGGACAGTACTGAGGCCTACGAGCAGTACTTC. Translating gives CASKDSTEAYEQYF.

CDR3 protein: CASSQATVSSYEQYF. In nucleotides, the CDR3 is TGTGCCAGCAGCCAAGCAACGGTCAGCTCCTACGAGCAGTACTTC. V usage is TRBV3-1 and J usage is TRBJ2-7; D remains unclear. V was clipped by 1 base and J by 0 bases, with 10 bases between them. Germline CDR1 is LGHDT and CDR2 is YNNKEL (reference sequence). The CDR3 length is 15 residues.

The rearrangement joins TRBV20-1 to TRBJ1-2, with no clear D. In germline, CDR1 is DFQATT, CDR2 SNEGSKA (reference sequence). This CDR3 has 11 residues. The V gene lost 6 bases and the J gene lost 4 bases, with 9 bases spanning the gap. The CDR3 sequence is CSAMSGYGYTF. Written as DNA, the CDR3 is TGCAGTGCAATGTCGGGCTATGGCTACACCTTC.

This chain's CDR3 is CASSKGLAGGSPQYF. In nucleotides, the CDR3 is TGTGCCAGCAGTAAGGGACTAGCGGGGGGTTCGCCGCAGTATTTT. The chain links TRBV6-6 to TRBJ2-3; 15 bases are shared with TRBD2. CDR3 length: 15 residues. Germline V CDR1 and CDR2: MNHNY, SVGAGI (reference sequence). With V trimmed by 5 bases and J by 10 bases, 7 bases remained unmatched.

This clonotype was seen a few times. This chain links TRBV7-9 with TRBJ2-5; D is uncertain. Germline-derived CDR1 and CDR2 are SEHNR and FQNEAQ (reference sequence). Trimming pared 0 bases from V and 4 bases from J, leaving 12 bases between. The CDR3 extends over 15 amino acids. CDR3 coding DNA: TGTGCCAGCAGCTTAGCGGCCTACTTGATAGAGACCCAGTACTTC. It encodes CASSLAAYLIETQYF.